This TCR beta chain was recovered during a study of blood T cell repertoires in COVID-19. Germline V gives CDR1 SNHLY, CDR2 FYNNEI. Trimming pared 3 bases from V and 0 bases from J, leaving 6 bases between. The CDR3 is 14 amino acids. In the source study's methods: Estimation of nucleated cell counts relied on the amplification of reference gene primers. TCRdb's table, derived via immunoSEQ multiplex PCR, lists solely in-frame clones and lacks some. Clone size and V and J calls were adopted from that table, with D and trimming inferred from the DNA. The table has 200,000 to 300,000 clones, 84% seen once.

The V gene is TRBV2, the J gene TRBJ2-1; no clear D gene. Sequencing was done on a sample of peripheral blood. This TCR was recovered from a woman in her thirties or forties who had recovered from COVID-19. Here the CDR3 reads CASSEESSYNEQFF. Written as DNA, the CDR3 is TGTGCCAGCAGTGAGGAGAGCTCCTACAATGAGCAGTTCTTC.